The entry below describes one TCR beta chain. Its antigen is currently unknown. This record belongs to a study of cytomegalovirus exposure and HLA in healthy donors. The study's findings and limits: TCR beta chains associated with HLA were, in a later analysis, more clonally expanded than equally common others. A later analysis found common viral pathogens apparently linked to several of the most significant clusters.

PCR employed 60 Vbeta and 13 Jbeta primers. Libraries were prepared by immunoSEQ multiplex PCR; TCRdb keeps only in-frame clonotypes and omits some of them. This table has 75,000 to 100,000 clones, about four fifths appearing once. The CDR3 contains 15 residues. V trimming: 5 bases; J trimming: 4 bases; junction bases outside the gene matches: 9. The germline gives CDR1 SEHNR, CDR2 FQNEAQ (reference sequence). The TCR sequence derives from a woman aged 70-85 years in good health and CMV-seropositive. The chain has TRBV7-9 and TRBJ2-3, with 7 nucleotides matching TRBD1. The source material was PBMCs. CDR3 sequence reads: CASSPGTEVSDTQYF. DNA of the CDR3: TGTGCCAGCAGCCCGGGGACAGAAGTATCAGATACGCAGTATTTT.